The clone carrying this T cell receptor beta chain was observed a single time. Antigen unknown. The sample comes from a study of graft-versus-host responses after intestinal transplantation. Across the study: Recipients across the board were started on anti-thymocyte globulin induction, then kept on tacrolimus and steroids for two to three years. Study outcomes and limitations: Recipient marrow contained GvH clones, some of which appeared first in ileum or blood.

Produced via immunoSEQ multiplex PCR; TCRdb's table is partial and in-frame only. Of fewer than 120,000 clones in the sample, around 93% are singletons; the top ten hold 0.45% to 0.65%. The source is a human donor who received an intestinal transplant. The sequencing here drew on unstimulated CD8+ T cells sorted from spleen or lymph node cells, taken before intestinal transplant.

CDR3 DNA: TGTGCCAGCAGCTTAGGACAGGGGGCGAACAATGAGCAGTTCTTC. This sequence encodes CASSLGQGANNEQFF. The V gene is TRBV7-3, the J gene TRBJ2-1; 11 bases line up with TRBD1. CDR3 length: 15 amino acids. Unmatched junction bases numbered 2, after V lost 2 bases and J lost 5 bases. Germline V gene lookup returns CDR1 SGHTA and CDR2 FQGTGA.